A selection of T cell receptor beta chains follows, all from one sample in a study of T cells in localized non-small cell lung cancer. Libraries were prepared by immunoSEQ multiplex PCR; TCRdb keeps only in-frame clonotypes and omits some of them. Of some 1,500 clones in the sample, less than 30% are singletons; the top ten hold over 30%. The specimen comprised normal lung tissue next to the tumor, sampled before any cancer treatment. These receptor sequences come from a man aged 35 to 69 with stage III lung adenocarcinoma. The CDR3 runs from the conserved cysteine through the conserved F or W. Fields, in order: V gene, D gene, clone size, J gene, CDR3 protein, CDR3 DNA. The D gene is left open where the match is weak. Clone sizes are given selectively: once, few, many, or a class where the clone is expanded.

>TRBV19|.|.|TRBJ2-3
CASSIGGTPDTQYF
TGTGCCAGTAGTATAGGCGGGACCCCAGATACGCAGTATTTT
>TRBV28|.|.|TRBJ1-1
CASSSTGSRVSEAFF
TGTGCCAGCAGCTCAACAGGTTCACGGGTATCCGAAGCTTTCTTT
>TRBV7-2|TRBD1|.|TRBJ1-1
CASSPDRDTEAFF
TGTGCCAGCAGCCCAGACAGGGACACTGAAGCTTTCTTT
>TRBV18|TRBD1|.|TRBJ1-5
CASSQTGVGPQHF
TGTGCCAGCTCACAGACAGGGGTCGGACCCCAGCATTTT
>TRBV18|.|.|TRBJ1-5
CASSLDQGGNQPQHF
TGTGCCAGCTCCCTCGACCAAGGAGGCAATCAGCCCCAGCATTTT
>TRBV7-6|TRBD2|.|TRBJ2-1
CASSLAPSGNEQFF
TGTGCCAGCAGCTTAGCCCCTAGCGGAAATGAGCAGTTCTTC
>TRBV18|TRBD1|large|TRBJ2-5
CASSSTEGAPSVETQYF
TGTGCCAGCTCATCAACAGAGGGGGCACCCTCCGTCGAGACCCAGTACTTC
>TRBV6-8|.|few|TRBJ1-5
CASSLGTQNQPQHF
TGTGCCAGCAGTTTGGGGACCCAAAATCAGCCCCAGCATTTT
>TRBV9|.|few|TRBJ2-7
CASSGLGFEQYF
TGTGCCAGCAGTGGGTTAGGCTTCGAGCAGTACTTC
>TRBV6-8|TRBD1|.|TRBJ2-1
CASSSFRTGQRNEQFF
TGTGCCAGCAGTTCTTTTAGGACAGGGCAGCGGAATGAGCAGTTCTTC
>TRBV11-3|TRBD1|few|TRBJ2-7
CASSSWDRGYEQYF
TGTGCCAGCAGCTCATGGGACAGGGGCTACGAGCAGTACTTC
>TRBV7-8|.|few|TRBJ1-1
CASSQDLERGAFF
TGTGCCAGCAGCCAAGATCTGGAAAGGGGAGCTTTCTTT
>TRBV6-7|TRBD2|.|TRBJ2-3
CASSYGQGGEYF
TGTGCCAGCAGCTACGGGCAGGGAGGGGAGTATTTT
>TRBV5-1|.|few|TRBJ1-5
CASSPGSSDQPQHF
TGCGCCAGCAGCCCAGGGAGTTCAGATCAGCCCCAGCATTTT
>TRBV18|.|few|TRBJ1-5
CASSEQVNQPQHF
TGTGCCAGCTCAGAACAGGTTAATCAGCCCCAGCATTTT
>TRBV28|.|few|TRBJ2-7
CASSRLWSSGPNEQYF
TGTGCCAGCAGTAGGCTTTGGAGCTCAGGGCCCAACGAGCAGTACTTC
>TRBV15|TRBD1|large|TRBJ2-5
CATSLVGQGSETQYF
TGTGCCACCAGCCTGGTGGGACAGGGGAGCGAGACCCAGTACTTC
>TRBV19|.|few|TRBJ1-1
CASSMGQGLEAFF
TGTGCCAGTAGTATGGGGCAGGGCCTCGAAGCTTTCTTT
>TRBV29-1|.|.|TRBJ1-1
CSVARGAGTEAFF
TGCAGCGTTGCACGGGGGGCTGGCACTGAAGCTTTCTTT
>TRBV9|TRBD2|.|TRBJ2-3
CASSIAGLSTDTQYF
TGTGCCAGCAGTATAGCGGGGCTGAGCACAGATACGCAGTATTTT
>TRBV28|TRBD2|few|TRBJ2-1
CASSSPFSGGAYNEQFF
TGTGCCAGCAGTTCCCCTTTTAGCGGGGGGGCCTACAATGAGCAGTTCTTC
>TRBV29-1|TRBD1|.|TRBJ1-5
CSAGTASGQPQHF
TGCAGCGCGGGGACAGCCTCCGGTCAGCCCCAGCATTTT